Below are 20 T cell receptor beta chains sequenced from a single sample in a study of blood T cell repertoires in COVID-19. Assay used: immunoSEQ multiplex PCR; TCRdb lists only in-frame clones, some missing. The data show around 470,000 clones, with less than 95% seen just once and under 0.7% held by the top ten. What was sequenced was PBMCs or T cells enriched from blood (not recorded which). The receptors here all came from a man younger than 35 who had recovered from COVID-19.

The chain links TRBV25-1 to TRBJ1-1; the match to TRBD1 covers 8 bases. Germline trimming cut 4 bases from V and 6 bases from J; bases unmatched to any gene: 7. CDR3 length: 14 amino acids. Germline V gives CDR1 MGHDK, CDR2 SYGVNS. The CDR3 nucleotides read TGTGCCAGCAGTGGCGGACAGGGTCGGTCTGAAGCTTTCTTT. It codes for CASSGGQGRSEAFF.

The CDR3, as DNA: TGTGCCAGCAGGCAGGGTCGGAATCAGCCCCAGCATTTT. It yields the protein CASRQGRNQPQHF. The chain joins TRBV12-3 or TRBV12-4 to TRBJ1-5; a weak D match, TRBD1 (5 bases). The V end was cut by 6 bases, the J end by 4 bases, with 10 bases between. This CDR3 has 13 residues.

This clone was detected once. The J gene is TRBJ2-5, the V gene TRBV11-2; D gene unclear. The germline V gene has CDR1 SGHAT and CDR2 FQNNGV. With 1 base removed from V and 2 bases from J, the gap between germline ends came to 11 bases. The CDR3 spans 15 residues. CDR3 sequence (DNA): TGTGCCAGCAGCTTAGCTGGTACACCGCAAGAGACCCAGTACTTC. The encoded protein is CASSLAGTPQETQYF. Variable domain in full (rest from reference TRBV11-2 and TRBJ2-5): EAGVAQSPRYKIIEKRQSVAFWCNPISGHATLYWYQQILGQGPKLLIQFQNNGVVDDSQLPKDRFSAERLKGVDSTLKIQPAKLEDSAVYLCASSLAGTPQETQYFGPGTRLLVL.

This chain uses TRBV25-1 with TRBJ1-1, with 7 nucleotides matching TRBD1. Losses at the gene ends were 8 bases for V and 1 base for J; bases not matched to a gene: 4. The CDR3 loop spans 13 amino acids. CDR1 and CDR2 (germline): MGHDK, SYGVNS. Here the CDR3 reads CASRQGRNTEAFF. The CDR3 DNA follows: TGTGCCAGCCGACAGGGTAGGAACACTGAAGCTTTCTTT.

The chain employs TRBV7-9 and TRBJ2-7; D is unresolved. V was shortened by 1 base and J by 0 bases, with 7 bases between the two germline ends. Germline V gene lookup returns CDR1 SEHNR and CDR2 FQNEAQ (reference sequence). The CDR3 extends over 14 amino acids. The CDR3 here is CASSLGSVSYEQYF. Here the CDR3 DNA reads TGTGCCAGCAGCTTAGGTTCAGTCTCCTACGAGCAGTACTTC.

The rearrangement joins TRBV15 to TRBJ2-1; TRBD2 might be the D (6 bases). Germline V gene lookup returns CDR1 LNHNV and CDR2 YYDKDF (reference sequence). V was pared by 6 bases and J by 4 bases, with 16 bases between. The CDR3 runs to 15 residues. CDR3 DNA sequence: TGTGCCACCAGTAGGGACTCGCGGGAATACAATGAGCAGTTCTTC. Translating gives CATSRDSREYNEQFF.

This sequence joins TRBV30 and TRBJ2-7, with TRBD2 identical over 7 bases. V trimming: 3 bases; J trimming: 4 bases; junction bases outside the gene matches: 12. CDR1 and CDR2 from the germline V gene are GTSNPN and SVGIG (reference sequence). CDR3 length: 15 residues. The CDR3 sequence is CAWRIMRERSYEQYF. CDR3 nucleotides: TGTGCCTGGAGGATTATGCGGGAGCGCAGTTACGAGCAGTACTTC.

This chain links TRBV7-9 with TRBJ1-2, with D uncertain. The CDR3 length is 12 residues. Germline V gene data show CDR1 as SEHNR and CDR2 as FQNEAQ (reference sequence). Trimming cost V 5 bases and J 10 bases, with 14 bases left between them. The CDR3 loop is CASSPDAGIYTF. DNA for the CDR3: TGTGCCAGCAGCCCCGATGCGGGGATCTACACCTTC.

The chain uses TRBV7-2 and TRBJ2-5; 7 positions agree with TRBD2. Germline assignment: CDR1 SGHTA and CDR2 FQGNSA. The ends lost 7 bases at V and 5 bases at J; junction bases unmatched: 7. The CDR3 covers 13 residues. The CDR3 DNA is TGTGCCAGCACAAGGACTAGTCGGGAGACCCAGTACTTC. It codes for CASTRTSRETQYF. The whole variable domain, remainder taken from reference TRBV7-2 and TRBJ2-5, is GAGVSQSPSNKVTEKGKDVELRCDPISGHTALYWYRQSLGQGLEFLIYFQGNSAPDKSGLPSDRFSAERTGGSVSTLTIQRTQQEDSAVYLCASTRTSRETQYFGPGTRLLVL.

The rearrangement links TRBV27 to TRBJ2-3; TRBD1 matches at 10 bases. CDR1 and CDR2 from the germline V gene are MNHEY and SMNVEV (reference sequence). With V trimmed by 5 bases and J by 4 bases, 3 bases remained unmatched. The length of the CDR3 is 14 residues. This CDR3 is CASSRQGAADTQYF. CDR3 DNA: TGTGCCAGCAGTCGACAGGGGGCAGCAGATACGCAGTATTTT.

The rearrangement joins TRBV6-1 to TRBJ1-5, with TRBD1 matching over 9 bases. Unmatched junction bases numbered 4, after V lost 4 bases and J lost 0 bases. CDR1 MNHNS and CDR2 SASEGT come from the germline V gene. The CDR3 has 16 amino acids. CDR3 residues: CASSGGQGYSNQPQHF. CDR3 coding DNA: TGTGCCAGCAGTGGAGGACAGGGGTATAGCAATCAGCCCCAGCATTTT.

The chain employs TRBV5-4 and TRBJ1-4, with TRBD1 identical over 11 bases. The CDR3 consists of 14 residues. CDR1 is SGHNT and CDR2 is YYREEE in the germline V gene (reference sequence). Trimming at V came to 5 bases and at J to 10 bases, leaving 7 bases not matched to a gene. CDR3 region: CASSSDRGLGKLFF. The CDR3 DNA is TGTGCCAGCAGTTCGGACAGGGGGCTCGGAAAACTGTTTTTT.

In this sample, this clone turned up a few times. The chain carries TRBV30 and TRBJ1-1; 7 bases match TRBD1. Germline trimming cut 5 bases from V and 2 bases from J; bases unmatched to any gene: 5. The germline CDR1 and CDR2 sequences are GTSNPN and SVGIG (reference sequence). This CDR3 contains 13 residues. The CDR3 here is CAWQGQINTEAFF. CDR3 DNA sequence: TGTGCCTGGCAGGGACAGATAAACACTGAAGCTTTCTTT. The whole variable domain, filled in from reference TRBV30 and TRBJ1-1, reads SQTIHQWPATLVQPVGSPLSLECTVEGTSNPNLYWYRQAAGRGLQLLFYSVGIGQISSEVPQNLSASRPQDRQFILSSKKLLLSDSGFYLCAWQGQINTEAFFGQGTRLTVV.

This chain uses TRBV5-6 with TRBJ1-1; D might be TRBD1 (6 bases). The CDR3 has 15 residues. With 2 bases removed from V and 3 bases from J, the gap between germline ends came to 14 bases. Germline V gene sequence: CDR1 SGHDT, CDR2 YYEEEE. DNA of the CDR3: TGTGCCAGCAGCTTAACGCTACAGGGAGACACTGAAGCTTTCTTT. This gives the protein CASSLTLQGDTEAFF.

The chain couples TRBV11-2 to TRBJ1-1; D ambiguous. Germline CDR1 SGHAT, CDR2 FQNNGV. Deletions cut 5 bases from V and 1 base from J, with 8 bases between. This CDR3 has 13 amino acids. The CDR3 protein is CASSTQENTEAFF. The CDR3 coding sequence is TGTGCCAGCAGCACCCAGGAGAACACTGAAGCTTTCTTT.

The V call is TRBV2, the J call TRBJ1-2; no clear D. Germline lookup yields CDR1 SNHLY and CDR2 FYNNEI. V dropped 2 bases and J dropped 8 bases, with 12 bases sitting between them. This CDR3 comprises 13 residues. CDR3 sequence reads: CASSESPGNGYTF. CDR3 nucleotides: TGTGCCAGCAGTGAATCCCCGGGGAACGGCTACACCTTC.

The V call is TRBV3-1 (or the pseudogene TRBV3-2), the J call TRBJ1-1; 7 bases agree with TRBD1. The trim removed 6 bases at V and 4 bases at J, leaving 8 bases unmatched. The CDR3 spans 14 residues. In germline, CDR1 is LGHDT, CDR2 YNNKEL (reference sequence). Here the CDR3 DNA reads TGTGCCAGCAGGGTCGAAGGGGGCGGCACTGAAGCTTTCTTT. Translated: CASRVEGGGTEAFF.

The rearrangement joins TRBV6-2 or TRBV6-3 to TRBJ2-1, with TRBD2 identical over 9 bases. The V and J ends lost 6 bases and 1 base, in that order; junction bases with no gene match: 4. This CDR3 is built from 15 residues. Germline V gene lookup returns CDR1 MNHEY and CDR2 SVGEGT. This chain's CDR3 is CASSVAGESYNEQFF. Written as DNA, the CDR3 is TGTGCCAGCAGCGTAGCGGGAGAATCCTACAATGAGCAGTTCTTC.

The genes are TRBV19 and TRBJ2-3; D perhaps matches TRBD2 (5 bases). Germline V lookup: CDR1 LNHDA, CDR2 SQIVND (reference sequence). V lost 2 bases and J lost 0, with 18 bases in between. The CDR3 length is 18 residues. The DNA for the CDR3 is TGTGCCAGTAGTATAATTGGCGGACGGGAATCTAGCACAGATACGCAGTATTTT. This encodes CASSIIGGRESSTDTQYF.

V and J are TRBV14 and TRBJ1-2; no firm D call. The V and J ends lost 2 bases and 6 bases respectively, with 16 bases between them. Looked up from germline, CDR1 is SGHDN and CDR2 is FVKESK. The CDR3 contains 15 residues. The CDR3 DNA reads TGTGCCAGCAGCCAATTTGGTTCCTCAGTCGATGGCTACACCTTC. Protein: CASSQFGSSVDGYTF. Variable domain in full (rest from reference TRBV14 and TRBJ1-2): EAGVTQFPSHSVIEKGQTVTLRCDPISGHDNLYWYRRVMGKEIKFLLHFVKESKQDESGMPNNRFLAERTGGTYSTLKVQPAELEDSGVYFCASSQFGSSVDGYTFGSGTRLTVV.